This T cell receptor beta chain is drawn from a study of CD8+CD57+ T cells in acquired aplastic anemia. Genomic DNA served as template for TCR beta VDJ and CDR3 profiling. TCRdb recomputed calls from the reads with MiXCR, one row per CDR3 protein. The table shows hundreds of thousands of distinct CDR3 sequences, with less than 60% occurring only once. Selection for sequencing was limited to patients who had shown CD8+CD57+ cell expansion by flow cytometry. Germline V gene sequence: CDR1 DFQATT, CDR2 SNEGSKA (reference sequence). The V gene end was trimmed by 0 bases and the J gene end by 6 bases; junction bases not matched to a gene: 17. The CDR3 runs 18 residues.

This clonotype was sampled from a human donor with aplastic anemia. Source material: sorted CD4+, CD8+, or CD8+CD57+ T cells (not recorded which) from PBMCs. V usage is TRBV20-1 and J usage is TRBJ2-3, with 8 positions matching TRBD2. Written as DNA, the CDR3 is TGCAGTGCTAGAGATACGTTTGGGCTAGCGGGTAACACGGATACGCAGTATTTT. This encodes CSARDTFGLAGNTDTQYF.